This T cell receptor (beta chain) was sequenced in a study of blood T cells in healthy people across ages. The V and J ends lost 4 bases and 7 bases respectively, with 14 bases between them. The germline gives CDR1 SGHTA, CDR2 FQGNSA. The CDR3 runs to 14 residues. A second about 7 to 11 cycle PCR used barcoded and J-beta primers. TCRdb analysed the 5' RACE reads with MiXCR anew, one entry per CDR3 protein. The top ten clones hold approximately 0.71% of a sample with around 1,000,000 distinct CDR3 sequences, 20% to 25% of them seen once. The same sample was also studied in work on T cells of mothers and their children.

Sequenced input: blood. This clonotype was sampled from a girl aged 2 to 9 in good health. The J gene is TRBJ1-5, the V gene TRBV7-2, with D hard to call. The CDR3 region has the DNA TGTGCCAGCAGCTCCATGGTTGTGGGGCAGCCCCAGCATTTT. This gives the protein CASSSMVVGQPQHF. The complete variable domain, with remaining parts taken from reference TRBV7-2 and TRBJ1-5, reads GAGVSQSPSNKVTEKGKDVELRCDPISGHTALYWYRQSLGQGLEFLIYFQGNSAPDKSGLPSDRFSAERTGGSVSTLTIQRTQQEDSAVYLCASSSMVVGQPQHFGDGTRLSIL.